The present T cell receptor (beta chain) was sequenced within a study of blood T cell repertoires in COVID-19. For the study at large: Sites in the United States, Italy and Spain provided acute and convalescent COVID-19 samples.

Assay: immunoSEQ multiplex PCR; the TCRdb copy retains only in-frame clones and omits some. This repertoire shows approximately 56,000 clones, around 82% found once; its top ten account for 26%. The CDR3 contains 14 residues. V lost 6 bases to trimming and J lost 4 bases; unmatched junction nucleotides: 5. Germline-derived CDR1 and CDR2 are LGHDT and YNNKEL (reference sequence). V gene TRBV3-1 (or the pseudogene TRBV3-2) combines with J gene TRBJ1-4; TRBD1 matches at 7 bases. The TCR was taken from a woman of 80 years or more with COVID-19, enrolled during active disease. The sequencing sample was made of peripheral blood. The CDR3 coding sequence is TGTGCCAGCAGAGACAGGGTCGGTAATGAAAAACTGTTTTTT. Protein sequence: CASRDRVGNEKLFF.